Below, 2 T cell receptor beta chains from the same sample are listed, as sequenced in a study of cytomegalovirus exposure and HLA in healthy donors. The PCR made use of 60 Vbeta and 13 Jbeta primers. TCRdb keeps only in-frame clones here, not all; method: immunoSEQ multiplex PCR. The sample shows roughly 160,000 clones, roughly 77% of them seen only once. Sample: PBMCs. Source of these receptors: a woman aged 40 to 55 in good health and CMV-seropositive.

In DNA form, the CDR3 reads TGTGCCTGGAGTGTAGCAGACACTGCAAACACCATATATTTT. It specifies CAWSVADTANTIYF. The chain employs TRBV30 and TRBJ1-3; unclear D gene. The length of the CDR3 is 14 residues. Trimming removed 0 bases at V and 6 bases at J, with 12 bases between. The germline V gene encodes CDR1 GTSNPN and CDR2 SVGIG (reference sequence). The full variable domain, completed using reference TRBV30 and TRBJ1-3, is SQTIHQWPATLVQPVGSPLSLECTVEGTSNPNLYWYRQAAGRGLQLLFYSVGIGQISSEVPQNLSASRPQDRQFILSSKKLLLSDSGFYLCAWSVADTANTIYFGEGSWLTVV.

The V and J genes are TRBV30 and TRBJ2-2, with TRBD2 as a possible D gene (5 bases). V was trimmed by 4 bases and J by 5 bases, leaving 11 bases between them. CDR3 size: 13 residues. Germline V lookup: CDR1 GTSNPN, CDR2 SVGIG (reference sequence). The DNA for the CDR3 is TGTGCCTGGAATTTACTAGTAACCGGGGAGCTGTTTTTT. Translated: CAWNLLVTGELFF.